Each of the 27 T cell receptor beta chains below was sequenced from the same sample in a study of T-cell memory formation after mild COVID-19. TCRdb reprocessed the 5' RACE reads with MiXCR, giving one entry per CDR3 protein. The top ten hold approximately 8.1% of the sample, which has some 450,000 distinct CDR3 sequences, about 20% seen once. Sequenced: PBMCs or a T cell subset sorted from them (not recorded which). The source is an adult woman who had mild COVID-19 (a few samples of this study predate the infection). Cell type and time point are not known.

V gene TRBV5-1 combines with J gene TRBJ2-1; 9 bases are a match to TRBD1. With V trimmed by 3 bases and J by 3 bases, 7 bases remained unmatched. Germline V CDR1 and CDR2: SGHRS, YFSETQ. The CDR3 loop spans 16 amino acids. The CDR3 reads CASSSLQGAGYNEQFF. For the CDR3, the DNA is TGCGCCAGCAGCTCCTTACAGGGGGCGGGCTACAATGAGCAGTTCTTC.

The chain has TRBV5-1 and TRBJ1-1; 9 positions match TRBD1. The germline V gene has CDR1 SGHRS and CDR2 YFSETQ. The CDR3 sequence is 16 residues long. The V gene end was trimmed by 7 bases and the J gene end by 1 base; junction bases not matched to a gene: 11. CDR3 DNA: TGCGCCAGCGCCCTCCGGACAGGGGTGGGGAACACTGAAGCTTTCTTT. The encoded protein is CASALRTGVGNTEAFF.

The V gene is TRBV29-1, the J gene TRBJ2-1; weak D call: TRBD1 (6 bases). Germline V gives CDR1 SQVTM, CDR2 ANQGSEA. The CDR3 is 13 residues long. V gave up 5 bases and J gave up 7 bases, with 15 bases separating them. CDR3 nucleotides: TGCAGCGTTAAGACAGGCCCAGGGAATGAGCAGTTCTTC. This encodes CSVKTGPGNEQFF.

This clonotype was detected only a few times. The CDR3 DNA follows: TGTGCCTGGAGTGTAAGGAGGGGGCAAGAGACCCAGTACTTC. This encodes CAWSVRRGQETQYF. The chain recombines TRBV30 with TRBJ2-5; D tentatively fits TRBD1 or TRBD2 (6 bases each). Deletions cut 0 bases from V and 2 bases from J, with 10 bases between. Per the germline V gene, CDR1 is GTSNPN and CDR2 is SVGIG (reference sequence). This CDR3 spans 14 amino acids.

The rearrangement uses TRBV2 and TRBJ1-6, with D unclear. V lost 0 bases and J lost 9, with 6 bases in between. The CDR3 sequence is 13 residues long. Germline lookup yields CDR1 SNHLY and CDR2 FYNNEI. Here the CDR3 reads CASSEAWGSPLHF. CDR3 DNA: TGTGCCAGCAGTGAAGCGTGGGGTTCACCCCTCCACTTT.

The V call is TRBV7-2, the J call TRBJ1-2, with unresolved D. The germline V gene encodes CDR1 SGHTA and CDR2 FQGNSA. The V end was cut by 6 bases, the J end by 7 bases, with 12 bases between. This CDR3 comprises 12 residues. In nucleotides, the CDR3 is TGTGCCAGCAGTCAGATCGCCCGTGGCTACACCTTC. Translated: CASSQIARGYTF. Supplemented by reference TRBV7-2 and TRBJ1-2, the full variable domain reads GAGVSQSPSNKVTEKGKDVELRCDPISGHTALYWYRQSLGQGLEFLIYFQGNSAPDKSGLPSDRFSAERTGGSVSTLTIQRTQQEDSAVYLCASSQIARGYTFGSGTRLTVV.

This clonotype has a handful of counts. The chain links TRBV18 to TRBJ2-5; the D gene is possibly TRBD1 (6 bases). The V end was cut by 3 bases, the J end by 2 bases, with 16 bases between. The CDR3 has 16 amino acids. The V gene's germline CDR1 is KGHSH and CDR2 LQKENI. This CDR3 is CASSPPGAGAQETQYF. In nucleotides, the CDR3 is TGTGCCAGCTCACCCCCCGGGGCAGGGGCTCAAGAGACCCAGTACTTC.

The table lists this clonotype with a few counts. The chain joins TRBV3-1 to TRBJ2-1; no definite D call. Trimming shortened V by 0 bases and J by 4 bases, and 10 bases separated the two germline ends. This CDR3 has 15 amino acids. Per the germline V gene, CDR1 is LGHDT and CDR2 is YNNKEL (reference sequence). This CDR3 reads CASSQDKAAYNEQFF. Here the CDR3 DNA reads TGTGCCAGCAGCCAAGATAAGGCGGCTTACAATGAGCAGTTCTTC.

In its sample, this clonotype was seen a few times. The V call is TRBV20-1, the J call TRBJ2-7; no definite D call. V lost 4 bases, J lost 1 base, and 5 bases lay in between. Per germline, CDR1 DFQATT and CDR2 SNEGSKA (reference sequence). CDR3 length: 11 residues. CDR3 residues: CSAMVSYEQYF. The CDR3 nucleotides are TGCAGTGCTATGGTATCCTACGAGCAGTACTTC.

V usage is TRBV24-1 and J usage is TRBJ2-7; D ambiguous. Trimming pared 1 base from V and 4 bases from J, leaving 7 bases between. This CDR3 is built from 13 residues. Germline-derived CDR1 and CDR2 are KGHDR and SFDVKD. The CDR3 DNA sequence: TGTGCCACCAGTGATTTCCCCGGATACGAGCAGTACTTC. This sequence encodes CATSDFPGYEQYF.

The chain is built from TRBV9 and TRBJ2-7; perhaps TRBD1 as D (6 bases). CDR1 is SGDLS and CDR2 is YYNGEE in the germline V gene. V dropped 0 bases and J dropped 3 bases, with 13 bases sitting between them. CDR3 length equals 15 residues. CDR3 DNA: TGTGCCAGCAGCGTAGGGGCAGGGGAAGGCTACGAGCAGTACTTC. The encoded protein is CASSVGAGEGYEQYF.

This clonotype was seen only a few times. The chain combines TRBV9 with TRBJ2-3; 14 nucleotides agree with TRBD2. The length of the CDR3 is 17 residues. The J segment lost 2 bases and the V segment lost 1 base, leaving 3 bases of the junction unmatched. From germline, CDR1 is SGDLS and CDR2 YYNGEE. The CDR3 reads CASSVRGLAGVTDTQYF. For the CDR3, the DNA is TGTGCCAGCAGCGTACGGGGACTAGCGGGGGTCACAGATACGCAGTATTTT.

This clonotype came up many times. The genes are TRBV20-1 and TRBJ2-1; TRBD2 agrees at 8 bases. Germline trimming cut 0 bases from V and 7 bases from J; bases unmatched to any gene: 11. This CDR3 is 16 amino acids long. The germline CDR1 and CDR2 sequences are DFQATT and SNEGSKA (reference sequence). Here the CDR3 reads CSARDLQAGVENEQFF. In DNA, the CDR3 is TGCAGTGCTAGAGATCTCCAAGCGGGAGTGGAAAATGAGCAGTTCTTC.

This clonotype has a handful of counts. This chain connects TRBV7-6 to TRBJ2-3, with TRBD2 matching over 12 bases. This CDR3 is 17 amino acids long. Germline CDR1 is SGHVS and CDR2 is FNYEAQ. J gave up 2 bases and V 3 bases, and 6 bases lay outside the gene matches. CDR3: CASSFRLAGGPTDTQYF. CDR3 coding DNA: TGTGCCAGCAGCTTTAGGCTAGCGGGAGGGCCCACAGATACGCAGTATTTT.

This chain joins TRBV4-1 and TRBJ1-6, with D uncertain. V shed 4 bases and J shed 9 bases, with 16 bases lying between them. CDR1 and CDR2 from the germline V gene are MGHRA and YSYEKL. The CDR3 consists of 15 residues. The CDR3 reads CASSPIRVPASPLHF. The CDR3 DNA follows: TGCGCCAGCAGCCCGATTAGGGTTCCGGCTTCACCCCTCCACTTT.

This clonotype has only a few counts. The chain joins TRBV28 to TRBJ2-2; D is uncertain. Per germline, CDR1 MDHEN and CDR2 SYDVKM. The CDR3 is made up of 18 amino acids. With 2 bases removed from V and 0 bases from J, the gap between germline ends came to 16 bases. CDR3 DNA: TGTGCCAGCAGTTTACGCCCCTTGCGGACCACGAACACCGGGGAGCTGTTTTTT. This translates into CASSLRPLRTTNTGELFF.

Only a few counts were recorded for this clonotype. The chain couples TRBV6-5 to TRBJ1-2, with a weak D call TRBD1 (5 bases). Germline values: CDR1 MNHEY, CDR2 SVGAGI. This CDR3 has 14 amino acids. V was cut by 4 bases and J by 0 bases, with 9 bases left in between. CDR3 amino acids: CASSSEGPNYGYTF. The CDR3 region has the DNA TGTGCCAGCAGTTCGGAGGGGCCTAACTATGGCTACACCTTC.

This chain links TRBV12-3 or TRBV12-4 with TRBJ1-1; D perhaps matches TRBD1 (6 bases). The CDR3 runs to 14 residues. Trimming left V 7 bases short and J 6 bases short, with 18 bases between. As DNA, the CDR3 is TGTGCCAGCACCCCGACAGGCGGCGGCTCTGAAGCTTTCTTT. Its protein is CASTPTGGGSEAFF.

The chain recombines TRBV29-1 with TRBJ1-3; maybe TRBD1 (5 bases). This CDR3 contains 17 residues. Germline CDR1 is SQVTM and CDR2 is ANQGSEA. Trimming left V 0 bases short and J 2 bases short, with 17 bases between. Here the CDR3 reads CSVEEMGTRGPGNTIYF. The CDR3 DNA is TGCAGCGTTGAAGAGATGGGAACTAGGGGACCTGGAAACACCATATATTTT.

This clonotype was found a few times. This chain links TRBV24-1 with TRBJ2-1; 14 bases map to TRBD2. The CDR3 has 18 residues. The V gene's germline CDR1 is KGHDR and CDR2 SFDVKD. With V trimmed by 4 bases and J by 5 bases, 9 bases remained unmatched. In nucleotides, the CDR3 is TGTGCCACCAGTGACGATCGGACTAGCGGGAGGCTACACAATGAGCAGTTCTTC. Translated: CATSDDRTSGRLHNEQFF.

CDR3 residues: CASSPGLAGGPGDTQYF. CDR3 DNA sequence: TGTGCCAGCAGTCCCGGACTAGCGGGAGGGCCGGGTGATACGCAGTATTTT. V is TRBV6-1 and J is TRBJ2-3; 15 positions match TRBD2. The V and J ends lost 5 bases and 6 bases, in that order; junction bases with no gene match: 9. This CDR3 is built from 17 residues. CDR1 and CDR2 (germline): MNHNS, SASEGT.

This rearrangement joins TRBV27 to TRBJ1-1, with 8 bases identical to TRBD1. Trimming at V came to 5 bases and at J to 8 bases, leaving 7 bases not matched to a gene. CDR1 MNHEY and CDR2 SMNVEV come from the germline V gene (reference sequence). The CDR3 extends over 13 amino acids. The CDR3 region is CASSPDRAIEAFF. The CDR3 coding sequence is TGTGCCAGCAGTCCGGACAGGGCGATCGAAGCTTTCTTT.

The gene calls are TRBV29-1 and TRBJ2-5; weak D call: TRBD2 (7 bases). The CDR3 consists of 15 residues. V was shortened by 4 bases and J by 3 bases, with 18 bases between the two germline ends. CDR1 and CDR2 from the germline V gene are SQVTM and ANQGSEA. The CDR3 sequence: CSVGPGRGGKETQYF. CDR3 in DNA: TGCAGCGTTGGACCAGGACGCGGGGGCAAAGAGACCCAGTACTTC.

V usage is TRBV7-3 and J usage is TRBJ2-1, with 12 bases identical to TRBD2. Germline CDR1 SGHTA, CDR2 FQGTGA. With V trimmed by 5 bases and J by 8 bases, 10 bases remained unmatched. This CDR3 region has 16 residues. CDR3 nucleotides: TGTGCCAGCAGCCTGACTAGCGGGAGCTCTGGGGATGAGCAGTTCTTC. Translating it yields CASSLTSGSSGDEQFF.

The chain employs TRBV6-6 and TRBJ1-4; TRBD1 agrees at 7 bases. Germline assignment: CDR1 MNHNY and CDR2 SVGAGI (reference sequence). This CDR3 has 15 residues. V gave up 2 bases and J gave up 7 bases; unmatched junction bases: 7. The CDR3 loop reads CASSYPGGAGEKLFF. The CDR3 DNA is TGTGCCAGCAGTTACCCAGGGGGGGCGGGTGAAAAACTGTTTTTT.

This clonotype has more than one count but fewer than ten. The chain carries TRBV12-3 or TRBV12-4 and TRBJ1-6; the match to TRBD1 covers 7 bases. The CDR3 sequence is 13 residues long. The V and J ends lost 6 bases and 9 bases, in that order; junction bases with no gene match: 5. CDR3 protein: CASSWDSFSPLHF. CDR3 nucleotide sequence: TGTGCCAGCAGCTGGGACAGCTTTTCACCCCTCCACTTT.

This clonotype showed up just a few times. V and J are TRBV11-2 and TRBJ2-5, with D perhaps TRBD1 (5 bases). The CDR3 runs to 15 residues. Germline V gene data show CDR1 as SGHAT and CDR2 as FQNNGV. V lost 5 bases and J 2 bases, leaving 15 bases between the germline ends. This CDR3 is CASSHLLGDQETQYF. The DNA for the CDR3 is TGTGCCAGCAGCCATCTTCTAGGGGATCAAGAGACCCAGTACTTC. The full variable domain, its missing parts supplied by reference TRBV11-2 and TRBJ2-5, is EAGVAQSPRYKIIEKRQSVAFWCNPISGHATLYWYQQILGQGPKLLIQFQNNGVVDDSQLPKDRFSAERLKGVDSTLKIQPAKLEDSAVYLCASSHLLGDQETQYFGPGTRLLVL.